Sequencing of this T cell receptor beta chain was carried out in a study of shared clonotypes between healthy human individuals (dated by TCRdb to 2018 to 2021). Study-wide context: A few men and two women, aged 18 to 49 years, made up the cohort. For each donor, CD4 naive and CD4 memory were each run on three plates, CD8 naive on two plates, and CD8 memory on one plate. Blood TCR repertoires of four to six healthy adults were deeply sequenced to estimate repertoire size and the extent of clonotype sharing between individuals. Different laboratories and diverse techniques were used to prepare libraries and sequence TCR repertoires, to increase sequencing depth and limit assay-specific biases. Each donor's leukapheresis produced roughly between roughly 0.85 and 9.5 billion PBMCs. On the study overall, not on this receptor specifically: Based on pairwise subsampling, the degree of clonotype sharing among donors was expected to be affected by sequencing depth. Naive subsets generally had larger estimated clonotype richness than memory subsets. Roughly 5% of naive CD4, 3% to 3.5% of naive CD8, roughly 2.4% of memory CD4, and roughly 0.4% of memory CD8 clonotypes were shared across a few donors. Incomplete sequencing was indicated by rarefaction of sorted-subset datasets, despite the large sequencing depth. Higher generation probabilities were observed for clonotypes shared by all four sorted-subset donors than for non-shared clonotypes. Sampling was limited to blood, and TCR repertoires in tissue likely differ from TCR repertoires in blood. The small number of donors limited the genetic and exposure-history diversity represented.

Details on this clone: The antigen this receptor binds is unknown. No much larger clone is present one base from it, and per-base qualities are unavailable.

Using the deep immunoSEQ assay, TCR CDR3 regions were amplified from genomic DNA by multiplex PCR. Genomic DNA extracted from each cell subset was distributed evenly over all wells of several immunoSEQ 96-well plates, and each plate served as one replicate. For sorted subsets, each replicate PCR was loaded with 200 ng genomic DNA, equivalent to some 31,000 T cell genomes. Purified libraries were quantified with a Qubit 3.0 fluorometer, sized on a Bioanalyzer 2100, and re-quantified with the KAPA Library Quantification kit. Every immunoSEQ 96-well plate was sequenced on a dedicated single-read 150-cycle Illumina NextSeq 550 flow cell. The paper's data handling went like this. Because only junctional sequences without quality scores were contained in the immunoSEQ output, filtering matching that applied to full-length reads could not be performed. To assign V/J genes and CDR3, sequences were annotated against IMGT germline references using PyIR, a Python wrapper for IgBLAST v1.9. Reads were removed for weak V/J assignments (E-value above 1e-6), missing CDR3, stop codons, out-of-frame junctions, or ambiguous translated residues. V3J clonotypes were defined as sequences sharing an identical inferred V gene, J gene, and CDR3 amino acid sequence. Percentage overlap between repertoires was computed as shared unique clonotypes divided by the size of the smaller repertoire. Repertoire richness was assessed with RTK rarefaction, the Chao1 estimator, and Recon v2.1 estimates of unobserved clonotypes. OLGA was used to compute generation probabilities for all TCRbeta clonotypes that the gDNA method yielded from a handful of donors. The source is immuneACCESS, and TCRdb retained only in-frame sequences with V and J called. Part of the clones is not carried over; for the studies checked, unresolved V genes explain less than half of this, and the remainder is unexplained. That table is the source of V, J and clone size, and D and trimming were worked out from the DNA. The sample table lists roughly 1,500,000 clones, approximately 98% of them with a count of one. Of the sample, about 0.42% is held by the ten largest clones.

The CDR3 spans 19 residues, from the cysteine through the phenylalanine. The sequence is cut down to CDR3 DNA, 57 bases in frame from base 1. The germline V gene provides CDR1 SGHRS and CDR2 YFSETQ. Germline trimming: 5 bases from V, 1 base from J; junction bases outside gene matches: 17. The donors were healthy, HIV-negative adults who had no recently reported acute infections or vaccinations. Every donor was a Caucasian adult residing in Nashville, Tennessee, USA. CD4+ T cells were enriched by magnetic negative selection; naive cells were then positively selected on CD45RA, and the negative fraction formed the memory subset. Blood was obtained by leukapheresis, after which PBMCs were separated by Ficoll-Histopaque density gradient centrifugation and cryopreserved in liquid nitrogen vapor phase. Analytical flow cytometry was used to check the purity and quantity of every magnetically sorted T cell population. Each sorted fraction had its genomic DNA isolated and then quantified by UV absorbance on a Nanodrop 2000c.

The chain was built from TRBV5-1 and TRBJ2-1, and TRBD2 matches 8 of the central bases. Sequencing was performed on naive CD4+ T cells sorted from blood. What this sample's cell subset or site label stands for: CD45RA+ positively selected. The TCR sequence derives from a man aged 25-40 years in good health. This receptor carries the CDR3 CASRASGTSTTKSYNEQFF. The DNA reads as follows: TGCGCCAGCAGGGCGTCCGGGACTAGTACAACAAAGTCCTACAATGAGCAGTTCTTC.